The present T cell receptor (beta chain) was sequenced within a study of blood T cell repertoires in COVID-19. Method: immunoSEQ multiplex PCR; TCRdb's copy keeps in-frame clones and lacks some. The sample records about 80,000 clones, 82% being singletons. This clone came up once. V was shortened by 3 bases and J by 2 bases, with 8 bases between the two germline ends. Germline values: CDR1 SGHTA, CDR2 FQGNSA. The CDR3 totals 14 residues. The clonotype was recovered from a woman between 65 and 79 years old with acute or convalescent COVID-19. V usage is TRBV7-2 and J usage is TRBJ1-5, with no clear D. Sequencing was carried out using peripheral blood. The CDR3 sequence: CASSLGVGNQPQHF. CDR3 DNA: TGTGCCAGCAGCTTGGGCGTGGGCAATCAGCCCCAGCATTTT.